Each of the 30 T cell receptor beta chains below was sequenced from the same sample in a study of OX40 agonist ivuxolimab in advanced cancers. TCRdb's copy holds only in-frame clones and misses some; the assay was immunoSEQ multiplex PCR. Of more than 55,000 clones listed, 85% to 90% were seen once; the top ten hold about 6.3%. The sample in question was CD4+ or CD8+ T cells sorted from blood, obtained in a trial of the OX40 agonist ivuxolimab. The receptors derive from an adult with an advanced solid tumor such as melanoma, head and neck, liver or kidney cancer.

The CDR3 spells CASIWGHSSYEQYF. In DNA form, the CDR3 reads TGTGCCAGCATCTGGGGCCACAGCTCCTACGAGCAGTACTTC. The chain joins TRBV28 to TRBJ2-7; D possibly corresponds to TRBD1 (5 bases). The CDR3 is 14 amino acids. CDR1 and CDR2 (germline): MDHEN, SYDVKM. V lost 7 bases, J lost 0 bases, and 13 bases lay in between. The full variable domain, with the rest looked up from reference TRBV28 and TRBJ2-7, is DVKVTQSSRYLVKRTGEKVFLECVQDMDHENMFWYRQDPGLGLRLIYFSYDVKMKEKGDIPEGYSVSREKKERFSLILESASTNQTSMYLCASIWGHSSYEQYFGPGTRLTVT.

This clone has a handful of counts. The chain carries TRBV13 and TRBJ2-7; 10 bases are a match to TRBD2. J was trimmed by 2 bases and V by 4 bases; bases with no gene match: 5. In germline, CDR1 is PRHDT, CDR2 FYEKMQ (reference sequence). The CDR3 loop spans 15 amino acids. CDR3 in amino acids: CASSSGTSETYEQYF. CDR3 DNA sequence: TGTGCCAGCAGCTCAGGGACTAGCGAAACCTACGAGCAGTACTTC.

This chain connects TRBV27 to TRBJ1-6; D remains unclear. The CDR3 length is 15 residues. Per germline, CDR1 MNHEY and CDR2 SMNVEV (reference sequence). V shed 3 bases and J shed 6 bases, with 12 bases lying between them. The CDR3 spells CASSFRGSGNSPLHF. Here the CDR3 DNA reads TGTGCCAGCAGTTTCAGAGGGAGTGGTAATTCACCCCTCCACTTT.

The chain has TRBV7-3 and TRBJ2-2; tentative D call: TRBD1 (5 bases). V lost 4 bases and J lost 0, with 12 bases in between. The germline V gene has CDR1 SGHTA and CDR2 FQGTGA. This CDR3 region has 16 residues. The CDR3 DNA reads as TGTGCCAGCAGCTCTCAGGGCCCATCGAACACCGGGGAGCTGTTTTTT. This sequence encodes CASSSQGPSNTGELFF.

V and J are TRBV7-3 and TRBJ1-1; weak D call: TRBD1 (5 bases). CDR3 length: 13 residues. The V gene's germline CDR1 is SGHTA and CDR2 FQGTGA. V was clipped by 1 base and J by 5 bases, with 8 bases between them. The CDR3 protein is CASSLRQGTEAFF. The CDR3 DNA is TGTGCCAGCAGCTTAAGGCAGGGAACTGAAGCTTTCTTT. Combining the CDR3 with reference TRBV7-3 and TRBJ1-1 gives the whole variable domain GAGVSQTPSNKVTEKGKYVELRCDPISGHTALYWYRQSLGQGPEFLIYFQGTGAADDSGLPNDRFFAVRPEGSVSTLKIQRTERGDSAVYLCASSLRQGTEAFFGQGTRLTVV.

This clone came up once. The V gene is TRBV15, the J gene TRBJ1-5; weak D call: TRBD1 (5 bases). Trimming pared 7 bases from V and 0 bases from J, leaving 22 bases between. The CDR3 length is 18 residues. Germline V gives CDR1 LNHNV, CDR2 YYDKDF (reference sequence). CDR3 protein: CATTEKTAVPYSNQPQHF. In DNA form, the CDR3 reads TGTGCCACCACTGAAAAGACAGCCGTTCCATATAGCAATCAGCCCCAGCATTTT.

This sequence joins TRBV27 and TRBJ2-5; 13 nucleotides agree with TRBD2. V gave up 4 bases and J gave up 1 base; unmatched junction bases: 3. The germline gives CDR1 MNHEY, CDR2 SMNVEV (reference sequence). CDR3 length equals 16 residues. CDR3 region: CASSSWTSGSQETQYF. DNA of the CDR3: TGTGCCAGCAGTTCCTGGACTAGCGGGAGCCAAGAGACCCAGTACTTC.

The sample holds a few counts of this clone. The chain links TRBV18 to TRBJ1-2; possibly TRBD1 for D (5 bases). Between the trimmed V and J ends, which lost 5 bases and 10 bases, there was a span of 17 bases. Germline V gene data show CDR1 as KGHSH and CDR2 as LQKENI. The CDR3 is 13 residues long. CDR3 nucleotide sequence: TGTGCCAGCTCAGAGTCGGGACCATCCCTCTACACCTTC. It specifies CASSESGPSLYTF.

The genes are TRBV10-3 and TRBJ1-1; D gene uncertain. The ends were cut back, 7 bases at V and 0 bases at J, with 9 bases in the middle. Germline V gene data show CDR1 as ENHRY and CDR2 as SYGVKD. The length of the CDR3 is 13 residues. This CDR3 is CAIMDNMNTEAFF. In DNA, the CDR3 is TGTGCCATCATGGATAATATGAACACTGAAGCTTTCTTT.

This clone was seen more than once but under ten times. This chain joins TRBV29-1 and TRBJ1-2, with 7 nucleotides matching TRBD1. CDR3 size: 13 residues. CDR1 is SQVTM and CDR2 is ANQGSEA in the germline V gene. Trimming removed 7 bases from V and 2 bases from J; junction bases left unmatched: 7. The DNA of the CDR3 is TGCAGCGATGCCAGGGGGGACAACTATGGCTACACCTTC. Amino acid sequence: CSDARGDNYGYTF.

The sample holds one count of this clone. The rearrangement uses TRBV6-5 and TRBJ2-7; D call uncertain. Germline V gives CDR1 MNHEY, CDR2 SVGAGI. The V and J ends lost 0 bases and 0 bases respectively, with 9 bases between them. This CDR3 is built from 15 residues. The CDR3 is CASSYSIGNSYEQYF. CDR3 coding DNA: TGTGCCAGCAGTTACTCGATTGGAAACTCCTACGAGCAGTACTTC.

The genes are TRBV6-5 and TRBJ2-7; 9 bases fit TRBD1. V was pared by 6 bases and J by 5 bases, with 8 bases of the junction left unmatched. There are 14 residues in the CDR3. Germline V gene lookup returns CDR1 MNHEY and CDR2 SVGAGI. The CDR3 coding sequence is TGTGCCAGCAGAAAACCGGGACAGGGCCACGAGCAGTACTTC. This sequence encodes CASRKPGQGHEQYF.

The V and J genes are TRBV28 and TRBJ1-1; D is unresolved. V lost 6 bases and J 3 bases, leaving 8 bases between the germline ends. CDR3 length equals 12 residues. Germline values: CDR1 MDHEN, CDR2 SYDVKM. CDR3 amino acids: CASSYRDTEAFF. The CDR3 DNA reads as TGTGCCAGCAGCTATCGCGACACTGAAGCTTTCTTT.

The chain links TRBV5-4 to TRBJ2-1; D unresolved. The CDR3 is 14 amino acids. Germline V gene lookup returns CDR1 SGHNT and CDR2 YYREEE (reference sequence). The V and J ends lost 2 bases and 2 bases respectively, with 8 bases between them. CDR3 region: CASSLDGPYNEQFF. CDR3 DNA: TGTGCCAGCAGCTTAGACGGTCCCTACAATGAGCAGTTCTTC. Supplemented by reference TRBV5-4 and TRBJ2-1, the full variable domain reads ETGVTQSPTHLIKTRGQQVTLRCSSQSGHNTVSWYQQALGQGPQFIFQYYREEENGRGNFPPRFSGLQFPNYSSELNVNALELDDSALYLCASSLDGPYNEQFFGPGTRLTVL.

The chain joins TRBV7-3 to TRBJ2-3; D uncertain. Per germline, CDR1 SGHTA and CDR2 FQGTGA. V was clipped by 2 bases and J by 2 bases, with 8 bases between them. The CDR3 has 14 amino acids. In DNA form, the CDR3 reads TGTGCCAGCAGCTTATCGACCAACACAGATACGCAGTATTTT. This encodes CASSLSTNTDTQYF. Full variable domain (outside the CDR3, taken from reference TRBV7-3 and TRBJ2-3): GAGVSQTPSNKVTEKGKYVELRCDPISGHTALYWYRQSLGQGPEFLIYFQGTGAADDSGLPNDRFFAVRPEGSVSTLKIQRTERGDSAVYLCASSLSTNTDTQYFGPGTRLTVL.

The chain joins TRBV4-1 to TRBJ2-7; no clear D gene. V lost 0 bases and J lost 0, with 6 bases in between. The CDR3 extends over 14 amino acids. The germline gives CDR1 MGHRA, CDR2 YSYEKL. CDR3 DNA: TGCGCCAGCAGCCAAGAGTCCATCTCCTACGAGCAGTACTTC. It specifies CASSQESISYEQYF.

V usage is TRBV7-9 and J usage is TRBJ2-4, with D tentatively TRBD2 (6 bases). Deletions cut 6 bases from V and 0 bases from J, with 15 bases between. This CDR3 has 16 residues. CDR1 and CDR2 (germline): SEHNR, FQNEAQ (reference sequence). Here the CDR3 reads CASSLTSSLAKNIQYF. CDR3 sequence (DNA): TGTGCCAGCAGTCTCACTAGCTCCCTAGCCAAAAACATTCAGTACTTC.

This sequence joins TRBV4-1 and TRBJ1-3; D is unresolved. The CDR3 is 17 residues long. V gave up 2 bases and J gave up 2 bases, with 16 bases separating them. Germline loops: CDR1 MGHRA, CDR2 YSYEKL. The CDR3 DNA follows: TGCGCCAGCAGCCAATACTTGGGGAAGGGCACTGGAAACACCATATATTTT. Translated, it gives CASSQYLGKGTGNTIYF.

J is TRBJ2-7 and V is TRBV11-1; 11 positions agree with TRBD1. Germline V CDR1 and CDR2: SGHAT, FQDESV (reference sequence). CDR3 size: 16 residues. J was trimmed by 4 bases and V by 4 bases; bases with no gene match: 9. The CDR3 coding sequence is TGTGCCAGCAGCTCTATTGGACAGGGGGCTGATTACGAGCAGTACTTC. Its translation is CASSSIGQGADYEQYF.

Only a few counts were recorded for this clone. The genes are TRBV28 and TRBJ1-6; TRBD1 matches at 8 bases. CDR3 length equals 15 residues. The ends lost 7 bases at V and 8 bases at J; junction bases unmatched: 10. CDR1 MDHEN and CDR2 SYDVKM come from the germline V gene. DNA for the CDR3: TGTGCCAGCACCCTTCCCCAGGGGGCGGATTCACCCCTCCACTTT. It translates to CASTLPQGADSPLHF.

The chain is built from TRBV7-9 and TRBJ1-3; D perhaps matches TRBD1 (6 bases). Looked up from germline, CDR1 is SEHNR and CDR2 is FQNEAQ (reference sequence). This CDR3 spans 16 amino acids. The ends were cut back, 5 bases at V and 4 bases at J, with 18 bases in the middle. For the CDR3, the DNA is TGTGCCAGCAGCCTACCTGTTTCAGGGGTAGGAAACACCATATATTTT. It codes for CASSLPVSGVGNTIYF.

The chain links TRBV4-3 to TRBJ2-1, with 13 positions matching TRBD2. CDR1 and CDR2 from the germline V gene are LGHNA and YSLEER. The V gene end was trimmed by 4 bases and the J gene end by 7 bases; junction bases not matched to a gene: 7. The CDR3 spans 16 residues. The chain's CDR3 is CASSPRGLAGRNEQFF. The DNA of the CDR3 is TGCGCCAGCAGCCCACGGGGACTAGCGGGAAGGAATGAGCAGTTCTTC.

This chain uses TRBV7-2 with TRBJ1-5; 10 nucleotides agree with TRBD1. CDR1 is SGHTA and CDR2 is FQGNSA in the germline V gene. The CDR3 is made up of 15 amino acids. J was trimmed by 1 base and V by 5 bases; bases with no gene match: 2. CDR3 in amino acids: CASSLGQGSNQPQHF. The CDR3 DNA reads TGTGCCAGCAGCCTGGGACAGGGGAGCAATCAGCCCCAGCATTTT.

This chain joins TRBV5-4 and TRBJ2-3, with 9 bases identical to TRBD1. The CDR3 is 16 amino acids. The germline V gene has CDR1 SGHNT and CDR2 YYREEE (reference sequence). V shed 3 bases and J 3 bases; nucleotides not matched to a gene: 8. CDR3: CASSSPDRGTTDTQYF. In nucleotides, the CDR3 is TGTGCCAGCAGCTCCCCCGACAGGGGGACGACAGATACGCAGTATTTT. Drawing the rest from reference TRBV5-4 and TRBJ2-3, the complete variable domain is ETGVTQSPTHLIKTRGQQVTLRCSSQSGHNTVSWYQQALGQGPQFIFQYYREEENGRGNFPPRFSGLQFPNYSSELNVNALELDDSALYLCASSSPDRGTTDTQYFGPGTRLTVL.

The chain recombines TRBV13 with TRBJ1-1; D is uncertain. V lost 9 bases and J 4 bases, leaving 18 bases between the germline ends. This CDR3 is built from 14 residues. CDR1 is PRHDT, CDR2 FYEKMQ, per germline (reference sequence). Written as DNA, the CDR3 is TGTGCCAGTCCAAGAGGAGGGTTGGGCACTGAAGCTTTCTTT. This translates into CASPRGGLGTEAFF.

The V call is TRBV7-2, the J call TRBJ2-1; tentative D call: TRBD1 (5 bases). CDR3 length equals 14 residues. V was trimmed by 1 base and J by 8 bases, leaving 12 bases between them. Per the germline V gene, CDR1 is SGHTA and CDR2 is FQGNSA. This chain's CDR3 is CASSLVWGADEQFF. The CDR3 DNA reads as TGTGCCAGCAGCTTAGTGTGGGGCGCCGATGAGCAGTTCTTC.

The gene calls are TRBV12-5 and TRBJ1-5, with TRBD1 matching 11 bases. Germline CDR1 and CDR2: LGHNT and FRNRAP. This CDR3 comprises 17 residues. The junction had 7 bases not matched to a gene; V was cut back by 2 bases and J by 4 bases. The CDR3 loop reads CASGLTGTGGPNQPQHF. The DNA of the CDR3 is TGTGCTAGTGGTTTGACAGGGACAGGGGGGCCAAATCAGCCCCAGCATTTT.

The chain uses TRBV5-1 and TRBJ2-1; 9 bases map to TRBD1. The CDR3 spans 16 residues. Germline-derived CDR1 and CDR2 are SGHRS and YFSETQ. Trimming cost V 0 bases and J 3 bases; bases outside gene matches: 4. Here the CDR3 reads CASSLEGTGYYNEQFF. The CDR3 DNA is TGCGCCAGCAGCTTGGAGGGGACAGGGTACTACAATGAGCAGTTCTTC.

The chain links TRBV23-1 to TRBJ2-6; D remains unclear. TRBV23-1 is placed among ORFs of uncertain function. V lost 8 bases and J 12 bases, leaving 5 bases between the germline ends. The CDR3 sequence is 9 residues long. The CDR3 is CASPAVLTF. CDR3 in DNA: TGCGCCAGCCCCGCCGTCCTGACTTTC.

The V call is TRBV12-5, the J call TRBJ2-2, with a tentative D call TRBD1 (6 bases). The CDR3 length is 18 residues. Trimming cost V 3 bases and J 1 base, with 18 bases left between them. In germline, CDR1 is LGHNT, CDR2 FRNRAP. This CDR3 reads CASGFIFDRLGNTGELFF. CDR3 nucleotide sequence: TGTGCTAGTGGTTTCATTTTCGACAGGCTCGGGAACACCGGGGAGCTGTTTTTT.